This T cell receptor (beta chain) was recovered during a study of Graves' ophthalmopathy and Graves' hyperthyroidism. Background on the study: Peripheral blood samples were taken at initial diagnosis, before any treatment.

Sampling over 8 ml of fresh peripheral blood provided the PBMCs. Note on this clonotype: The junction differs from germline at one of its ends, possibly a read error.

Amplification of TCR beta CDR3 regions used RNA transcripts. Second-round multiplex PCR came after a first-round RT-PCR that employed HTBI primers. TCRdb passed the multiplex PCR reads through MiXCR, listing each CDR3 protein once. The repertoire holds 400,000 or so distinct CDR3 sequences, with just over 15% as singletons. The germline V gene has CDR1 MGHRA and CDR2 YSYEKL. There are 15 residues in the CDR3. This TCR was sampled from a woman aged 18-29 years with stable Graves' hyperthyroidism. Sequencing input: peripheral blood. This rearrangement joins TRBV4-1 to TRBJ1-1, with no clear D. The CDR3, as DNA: TGCGCCAGCAGCCAACCAGGCTCAGGCAACACTGAAGCTTGCTTT. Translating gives CASSQPGSGNTEACF.